Presented here are 27 T cell receptor beta chains from one specimen sequenced in a study of T cell responses to AZD1222 COVID-19 vaccine. Sequenced by immunoSEQ multiplex PCR; TCRdb stores in-frame clones only, minus some. There are some 200,000 clones in the sample; roughly 90% occur only once, and more than 0.75% lies in the top ten. The sequenced sample was peripheral blood, obtained on day 0 of AZD1222 vaccination. These receptors all come from an adult in good health.

CDR3 bases: TGCGCCAGCAGCCCACTAGCGGGGGACCACAATGAGCAGTTCTTC. Protein: CASSPLAGDHNEQFF. The chain is built from TRBV5-1 and TRBJ2-1, with 11 bases that match TRBD2. Germline values: CDR1 SGHRS, CDR2 YFSETQ. Losses at the gene ends were 4 bases for V and 5 bases for J; bases not matched to a gene: 5. The CDR3 is made up of 15 amino acids. The complete variable domain, with remaining parts taken from reference TRBV5-1 and TRBJ2-1, reads KAGVTQTPRYLIKTRGQQVTLSCSPISGHRSVSWYQQTPGQGLQFLFEYFSETQRNKGNFPGRFSGRQFSNSRSEMNVSTLELGDSALYLCASSPLAGDHNEQFFGPGTRLTVL.

The chain joins TRBV5-1 to TRBJ2-1; 11 positions match TRBD2. CDR1 is SGHRS and CDR2 is YFSETQ in the germline V gene. The CDR3 extends over 15 amino acids. Trimming removed 4 bases from V and 3 bases from J; junction bases left unmatched: 3. In DNA, the CDR3 is TGCGCCAGCAGCCCGGGACTAGCGGACTACAATGAGCAGTTCTTC. This sequence encodes CASSPGLADYNEQFF. The variable domain in full, with the rest retrieved from reference TRBV5-1 and TRBJ2-1, is KAGVTQTPRYLIKTRGQQVTLSCSPISGHRSVSWYQQTPGQGLQFLFEYFSETQRNKGNFPGRFSGRQFSNSRSEMNVSTLELGDSALYLCASSPGLADYNEQFFGPGTRLTVL.

The gene calls are TRBV5-1 and TRBJ1-4; D gene unclear. The CDR3 totals 14 residues. V was pared by 4 bases and J by 4 bases, with 11 bases between. In germline, CDR1 is SGHRS, CDR2 YFSETQ. The CDR3 DNA reads as TGCGCCAGCAGCCCGGCGGGCATTAATGAAAAACTGTTTTTT. Its protein is CASSPAGINEKLFF.

The rearrangement links TRBV4-1 to TRBJ1-3; weak D call: TRBD1 (5 bases). There are 16 residues in the CDR3. The germline CDR1 and CDR2 sequences are MGHRA and YSYEKL. Trimming left V 3 bases short and J 0 bases short, with 12 bases between. The CDR3 DNA follows: TGCGCCAGCAGCCACCAAAGGGGACGCTCTGGAAACACCATATATTTT. Translated: CASSHQRGRSGNTIYF.

This chain links TRBV4-3 with TRBJ2-5; D gene ambiguous. The V end was cut by 3 bases, the J end by 5 bases, with 16 bases between. The CDR3 is made up of 15 amino acids. Germline V gene sequence: CDR1 LGHNA, CDR2 YSLEER. The CDR3 DNA reads as TGCGCCAGCAGCCACACCTGGACGGCTGCGGAGACCCAGTACTTC. Translating gives CASSHTWTAAETQYF.

The chain joins TRBV29-1 to TRBJ2-1, with D perhaps TRBD1 (5 bases). Germline V gene data show CDR1 as SQVTM and CDR2 as ANQGSEA. CDR3 length: 16 residues. Between the trimmed V and J ends, which lost 0 bases and 6 bases, there was a span of 18 bases. The CDR3 DNA reads as TGCAGCGTTGAAGATCGAGGAAATAAGGGGCCCAATGAGCAGTTCTTC. Amino acids: CSVEDRGNKGPNEQFF.

The gene calls are TRBV28 and TRBJ1-3, with D possibly matching TRBD1 (6 bases). Trimming removed 6 bases from V and 0 bases from J, with 12 bases in between. This CDR3 is 15 amino acids long. Germline assignment: CDR1 MDHEN and CDR2 SYDVKM. The CDR3 region has the DNA TGTGCCAGCAGCGGGACACCTCACTCTGGAAACACCATATATTTT. Translating it yields CASSGTPHSGNTIYF.

The chain uses TRBV9 and TRBJ2-7; D possibly corresponds to TRBD2 (6 bases). V lost 2 bases and J lost 0, with 12 bases in between. Germline lookup yields CDR1 SGDLS and CDR2 YYNGEE. The CDR3 is made up of 15 amino acids. The CDR3 loop is CASSVGGISSYEQYF. The CDR3 DNA follows: TGTGCCAGCAGCGTTGGCGGGATTAGCTCCTACGAGCAGTACTTC.

This clone has just one count. The chain uses TRBV7-9 and TRBJ1-6; D possibly corresponds to TRBD1 (6 bases). This CDR3 has 16 amino acids. The V end was cut by 2 bases, the J end by 0 bases, with 8 bases between. Germline assignment: CDR1 SEHNR and CDR2 FQNEAQ (reference sequence). DNA of the CDR3: TGTGCCAGCAGCTTACCAGGGGTCTCCTATAATTCACCCCTCCACTTT. It is translated as CASSLPGVSYNSPLHF.

V gene TRBV27 combines with J gene TRBJ1-5; D is uncertain. V was trimmed by 5 bases and J by 10 bases, leaving 21 bases between them. The V gene's germline CDR1 is MNHEY and CDR2 SMNVEV (reference sequence). The CDR3 is 15 amino acids. Here the CDR3 reads CASSPSANPGEPQHF. The CDR3 DNA reads TGTGCCAGCAGTCCTTCGGCCAACCCGGGTGAACCCCAGCATTTT.

This clone appeared once. The rearrangement links TRBV13 to TRBJ2-5; TRBD1 or TRBD2 may be the D gene (5 bases each). The CDR3 is 15 residues long. V lost 3 bases, J lost 4 bases, and 15 bases lay in between. The germline gives CDR1 PRHDT, CDR2 FYEKMQ (reference sequence). Written as DNA, the CDR3 is TGTGCCAGCAGCTTCTTGGGGCCTGGGGGAGAGACCCAGTACTTC. As protein: CASSFLGPGGETQYF. Full variable domain (rest looked up from reference TRBV13 and TRBJ2-5): AAGVIQSPRHLIKEKRETATLKCYPIPRHDTVYWYQQGPGQDPQFLISFYEKMQSDKGSIPDRFSAQQFSDYHSELNMSSLELGDSALYFCASSFLGPGGETQYFGPGTRLLVL.

This clone has just a few counts. The chain is built from TRBV5-1 and TRBJ1-6; tentative D call: TRBD1 (5 bases). The germline V gene has CDR1 SGHRS and CDR2 YFSETQ. Between the trimmed V and J ends, which lost 0 bases and 9 bases, there was a span of 16 bases. The CDR3 loop spans 16 amino acids. The CDR3 coding sequence is TGCGCCAGCAGCTTGGATTGGCGTCAGGGAGGTTCACCCCTCCACTTT. Protein: CASSLDWRQGGSPLHF.

This chain joins TRBV18 and TRBJ1-3, with D unresolved. This CDR3 has 17 residues. Germline V CDR1 and CDR2: KGHSH, LQKENI. The V and J ends lost 3 bases and 7 bases respectively, with 22 bases between them. As DNA, the CDR3 is TGTGCCAGCTCACCTGGAGCTCCCGGGAGTACACGGAACACCATATATTTT. Its protein is CASSPGAPGSTRNTIYF.

The rearrangement links TRBV4-2 to TRBJ1-5; TRBD1 aligns across 10 bases. The CDR3 extends over 18 amino acids. Germline assignment: CDR1 LGHNA and CDR2 YNFKEQ. V was clipped by 4 bases and J by 0 bases; unmatched bases: 9. The CDR3 nucleotides read TGTGCCAGCAGCCCACCGGGACAGGGGTCTTATAGCAATCAGCCCCAGCATTTT. Protein sequence: CASSPPGQGSYSNQPQHF.

The gene calls are TRBV9 and TRBJ1-5; D remains ambiguous. The CDR3 covers 15 residues. Trimming removed 0 bases at V and 0 bases at J, with 7 bases between. Germline V gene lookup returns CDR1 SGDLS and CDR2 YYNGEE. CDR3 loop: CASSVAGNSNQPQHF. DNA of the CDR3: TGTGCCAGCAGCGTAGCGGGAAATAGCAATCAGCCCCAGCATTTT.

This clone was detected once. The rearrangement joins TRBV7-9 to TRBJ2-3, with 8 positions matching TRBD1. The CDR3 has 13 amino acids. J lost 6 bases, V lost 6 bases, and 5 bases had no gene match. Germline V gene lookup returns CDR1 SEHNR and CDR2 FQNEAQ (reference sequence). The CDR3 DNA follows: TGTGCCAGCAGGCAGGGGGCCGTCGATACGCAGTATTTT. Encoded protein: CASRQGAVDTQYF.

The chain joins TRBV2 to TRBJ2-7; either TRBD1 or TRBD2 may fit D (5 bases each). Germline values: CDR1 SNHLY, CDR2 FYNNEI. The CDR3 has 12 residues. The V gene lost 8 bases and the J gene lost 7 bases, with 15 bases spanning the gap. The CDR3 coding sequence is TGTGCCAGCGGGGGTGGTGCCGGGGAGCAGTACTTC. This gives the protein CASGGGAGEQYF.

The V gene is TRBV6-2 or TRBV6-3, the J gene TRBJ1-5; the match to TRBD1 covers 9 bases. Unmatched junction bases numbered 15, after V lost 2 bases and J lost 1 base. The CDR3 is 20 residues long. Germline V gene data show CDR1 as MNHEY and CDR2 as SVGEGT. The CDR3 spells CASSYPTGPGQGRSNQPQHF. Written as DNA, the CDR3 is TGTGCCAGCAGTTACCCGACCGGACCGGGACAGGGACGGAGCAATCAGCCCCAGCATTTT.

This chain joins TRBV15 and TRBJ2-6; D is perhaps TRBD2 (7 bases). Germline V gene sequence: CDR1 LNHNV, CDR2 YYDKDF (reference sequence). Trimming left V 0 bases short and J 0 bases short, with 15 bases between. CDR3 size: 19 residues. The CDR3 DNA is TGTGCCACCAGCAGAGATTCCCGGGGGGCCGACTCTGGGGCCAACGTCCTGACTTTC. This codes for CATSRDSRGADSGANVLTF.

The chain links TRBV12-3 or TRBV12-4 to TRBJ1-4; TRBD1 agrees at 7 bases. Trimming cost V 6 bases and J 5 bases; bases outside gene matches: 3. The CDR3 runs 13 residues. The CDR3 DNA sequence: TGTGCCAGCAGCCCGACAGGGAATGAAAAACTGTTTTTT. Translation: CASSPTGNEKLFF.

V is TRBV9 and J is TRBJ2-7; D is unresolved. Trimming took 0 bases from V and 2 from J, leaving 12 bases between them. The germline V gene has CDR1 SGDLS and CDR2 YYNGEE. This CDR3 is 15 amino acids long. This CDR3 is CASSVGGRAPYEQYF. The CDR3 nucleotides read TGTGCCAGCAGCGTAGGCGGTAGGGCCCCCTACGAGCAGTACTTC.

The chain employs TRBV5-8 and TRBJ1-5; D is uncertain. V was pared by 0 bases and J by 7 bases, with 14 bases between. The CDR3 is 15 residues long. Germline CDR1 is SGHTS and CDR2 is YDEGEE. In DNA form, the CDR3 reads TGTGCCAGCAGCTTGGTTGGTTTAGGCGGACAGCCCCAGCATTTT. The encoded protein is CASSLVGLGGQPQHF.

V and J are TRBV5-4 and TRBJ1-5; possible D gene TRBD1, 6 bases. Germline loops: CDR1 SGHNT, CDR2 YYREEE (reference sequence). The CDR3 totals 15 residues. V lost 1 base, J lost 4 bases, and 12 bases lay in between. The CDR3 loop is CASSLKGTLNQPQHF. CDR3 nucleotide sequence: TGTGCCAGCAGCTTGAAGGGGACACTAAATCAGCCCCAGCATTTT.

This CDR3 is CSVRGSRTEAFF. Written as DNA, the CDR3 is TGCAGCGTTCGAGGGAGTAGGACTGAAGCTTTCTTT. The chain has TRBV29-1 and TRBJ1-1, with D hard to call. V shed 5 bases and J shed 5 bases, with 12 bases lying between them. The length of the CDR3 is 12 residues. The germline V gene has CDR1 SQVTM and CDR2 ANQGSEA. The entire variable domain, with the rest obtained from reference TRBV29-1 and TRBJ1-1, is as follows: SAVISQKPSRDICQRGTSLTIQCQVDSQVTMMFWYRQQPGQSLTLIATANQGSEATYESGFVIDKFPISRPNLTFSTLTVSNMSPEDSSIYLCSVRGSRTEAFFGQGTRLTVV.

The chain links TRBV14 to TRBJ2-5; tentative D call: TRBD2 (6 bases). CDR1 is SGHDN, CDR2 FVKESK, per germline. The CDR3 is 14 amino acids. The germline V and J ends were trimmed by 1 base and 6 bases, with 12 bases remaining between them. DNA for the CDR3: TGTGCCAGCAGCCAAGGACCCGGGACTCAGACCCAGTACTTC. It is translated as CASSQGPGTQTQYF.

V usage is TRBV6-2 or TRBV6-3 and J usage is TRBJ2-3; possible D gene TRBD2, 5 bases. V dropped 2 bases and J dropped 1 base, with 13 bases sitting between them. From germline, CDR1 is MNHEY and CDR2 SVGEGT. The CDR3 is 16 amino acids. The CDR3 DNA reads TGTGCCAGCAGTTACGGGGATCGGGAAGGCACAGATACGCAGTATTTT. As protein: CASSYGDREGTDTQYF.

This chain uses TRBV9 with TRBJ2-3; D possibly corresponds to TRBD2 (6 bases). CDR1 is SGDLS, CDR2 YYNGEE, per germline. V was shortened by 0 bases and J by 2 bases, with 13 bases between the two germline ends. This CDR3 has 16 amino acids. The CDR3 bases are TGTGCCAGCAGCGTAGCGGGGGTTAGCACCACAGATACGCAGTATTTT. Translating it yields CASSVAGVSTTDTQYF.